This is a list of T cell receptor beta chains from one sample in a study of Tregs in tolerant kidney transplant recipients. Sequenced by immunoSEQ multiplex PCR; TCRdb stores in-frame clones only, minus some. Among nearly 95,000 clones listed, 80% to 95% were seen once. The starting material was CD4+ T cells from blood, obtained before the transplant. The receptors shown here come from a human donor who received a combined kidney and bone marrow transplant. Both conserved end residues are part of each CDR3. The order of the fields is D gene, J gene, V gene, clone size, CDR3 DNA, CDR3 protein. The D gene is left open where the match is weak. Expanded clones get a size class; other rows say once, few or many, or leave the size out.

>-|TRBJ2-1|TRBV25-1|-
TGTGCCAGCAGTCCCCTCCAGGGAGGAGGGTACAATGAGCAGTTCTTC
CASSPLQGGGYNEQFF
>-|TRBJ2-3|TRBV11-3|-
TGTGCCAGCAGCTTTCAGAATACGCAGTATTTT
CASSFQNTQYF
>TRBD1|TRBJ1-2|TRBV19|-
TGTGCCAGTAGTAGGTGGACAGGGAACTATGGCTACACCTTC
CASSRWTGNYGYTF
>TRBD1|TRBJ2-2|TRBV25-1|-
TGTGCCAGCAGTCCTCAGCAGGGGGCATCCGGGGAGCTGTTTTTT
CASSPQQGASGELFF
>TRBD1|TRBJ1-2|TRBV6-4|-
TGTGCCAGCAGTGGACAGGGGAGGCTCGGCTACACCTTC
CASSGQGRLGYTF
>-|TRBJ2-2|TRBV7-2|-
TGTGCCAGCAGCTTAGCCGCGGGTATAATCGCCGGGGAGCTGTTTTTT
CASSLAAGIIAGELFF
>-|TRBJ1-5|TRBV7-2|-
TGTGCCAGCAGCTTAGCAGGGGGAAGCAATCAGCCCCAGCATTTT
CASSLAGGSNQPQHF
>TRBD1|TRBJ2-7|TRBV6-6|-
TGTGCCAGCAGTTACGCCCTAAGGGACAGGGCTTACGAGCAGTACTTC
CASSYALRDRAYEQYF
>-|TRBJ1-6|TRBV25-1|-
TGTGCCAGCAGTGAAGTCGGCAGGGGTTTTGATTCACCCCTCCACTTT
CASSEVGRGFDSPLHF
>TRBD2|TRBJ2-3|TRBV5-1|-
TGCGCCAGCAGCTTGTTAGCGGGGGCTGACACAGATACGCAGTATTTT
CASSLLAGADTDTQYF
>-|TRBJ1-2|TRBV12-5|-
TGTGCTAGTGGTTCTTCAACCTATTATGGCTACACCTTC
CASGSSTYYGYTF
>-|TRBJ2-3|TRBV6-6|-
TGTGCCACCCGACATACAGATACGCAGTATTTT
CATRHTDTQYF
>-|TRBJ1-3|TRBV7-2|-
TGTGCCAGCAGCTTAGTGGTCGGGAGTGGAAACACCATATATTTT
CASSLVVGSGNTIYF
>-|TRBJ2-7|TRBV5-4|-
TGTGCCAGCAGCCGGTGGGCCGAGTCCTACGAGCAGTACTTC
CASSRWAESYEQYF
>-|TRBJ2-1|TRBV29-1|few
TGCAGCGTTGAAGAGCGGAGGGCAGAGTCTATAACCTACAATGAGCAGTTCTTC
CSVEERRAESITYNEQFF
>TRBD1|TRBJ1-5|TRBV30|-
TGTGCCTGGAGCCATGGGACAGGAACCCTATATAGCAATCAGCCCCAGCATTTT
CAWSHGTGTLYSNQPQHF
>-|TRBJ2-1|TRBV5-1|once
TGCGCCAGCAGCTTGTCCGAGAATGAGCAGTTCTTC
CASSLSENEQFF
>-|TRBJ2-1|TRBV19|-
TGTGCCAGTTCCAGGAGGCCCCAGGCGTCCTACAATGAGCAGTTCTTC
CASSRRPQASYNEQFF
>-|TRBJ2-5|TRBV4-1|-
TGCGCCAGCAGCCAAGAAGCTTACGAGACCCAGTACTTC
CASSQEAYETQYF
>-|TRBJ1-5|TRBV12-5|-
TGTGCTAGTGGTTTGGATCCTATCAAGCCCCAGCATTTT
CASGLDPIKPQHF
>-|TRBJ1-2|TRBV6-1|-
TGTGCCAGCAGTGAATTTCGGGGGTTAGCTAACTATGGCTACACCTTC
CASSEFRGLANYGYTF
>-|TRBJ2-1|TRBV27|-
TGTGCCAGCAGATCTACAGGGTTCGATGAGCAGTTCTTC
CASRSTGFDEQFF
>TRBD1|TRBJ1-1|TRBV18|-
TGTGCCAGCTCACCCGACAGGGCGGCTTTCTTT
CASSPDRAAFF
>-|TRBJ2-7|TRBV5-1|-
TGCGCCAGCAGTTCTTCTACAGGTTTCTCCTACGAGCAGTACTTC
CASSSSTGFSYEQYF
>-|TRBJ2-7|TRBV7-2|-
TGTGCCAGCAGCTTAATTGGTGGCGGAAACTACGAGCAGTACTTC
CASSLIGGGNYEQYF
>-|TRBJ2-7|TRBV10-3|-
TGTGCCATCAGTGAAGCTGGACAGACGGCATACGAGCAGTACTTC
CAISEAGQTAYEQYF